Described below is a single T cell receptor beta chain sequence and its context. This sample was taken from a study of CD8 T cells in Susac syndrome. The RNA, about 0.45 to 1 ug, was put through reverse transcription using random hexamers. MiXCR, run by TCRdb on the immunoSEQ multiplex PCR reads, gives a single entry per CDR3 protein. The sample lists around 200,000 distinct CDR3 sequences, 95% occurring once. The J segment lost 4 bases and the V segment lost 1 base, leaving 4 bases of the junction unmatched. Germline V gene sequence: CDR1 LGHNA, CDR2 YSLEER. The CDR3 totals 14 residues. The TCR sequence derives from a human donor with multiple sclerosis. The rearrangement links TRBV4-3 to TRBJ2-7; 7 positions agree with TRBD1. The specimen sequenced was CD4+ T cells from PBMCs. CDR3 DNA: TGCGCCAGCAGCCAAGGGGACAGAAGTTACGAGCAGTACTTC. It is translated as CASSQGDRSYEQYF.